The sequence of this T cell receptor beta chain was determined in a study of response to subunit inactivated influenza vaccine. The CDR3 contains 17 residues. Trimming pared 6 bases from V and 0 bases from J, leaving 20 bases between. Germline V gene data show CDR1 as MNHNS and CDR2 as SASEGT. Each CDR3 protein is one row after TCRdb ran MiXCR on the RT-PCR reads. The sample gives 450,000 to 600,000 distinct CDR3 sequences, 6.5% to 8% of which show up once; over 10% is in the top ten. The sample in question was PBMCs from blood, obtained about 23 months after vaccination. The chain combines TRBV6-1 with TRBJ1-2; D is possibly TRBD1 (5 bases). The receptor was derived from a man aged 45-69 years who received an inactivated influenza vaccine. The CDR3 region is CASREPQGPPTNYGYTF. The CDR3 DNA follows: TGTGCCAGCAGGGAACCCCAGGGACCCCCTACTAACTATGGCTACACCTTC.